The next 7 T cell receptor beta chains were all read from a single sample in a study of T cell changes during pregnancy in multiple sclerosis. The data were produced by immunoSEQ multiplex PCR, yet TCRdb's version contains in-frame clones alone and is incomplete. The sample includes approximately 42,000 clones, about 85% of them seen just once. This specimen was CD4+ T cells from peripheral blood mononuclear cells, taken before pregnancy. The receptor set was obtained from a female donor with multiple sclerosis, enrolled in a pregnancy study.

This clone was recorded only once. The J gene is TRBJ1-5, the V gene TRBV7-2, with D unresolved. The CDR3 is 15 residues long. Germline V CDR1 and CDR2: SGHTA, FQGNSA. Trimming left V 5 bases short and J 1 base short, with 12 bases between. This CDR3 reads CASSPGSWSNQPQHF. The DNA of the CDR3 is TGTGCCAGCAGCCCTGGGAGTTGGAGCAATCAGCCCCAGCATTTT.

This chain links TRBV30 with TRBJ2-1; D is perhaps TRBD1 (6 bases). Looked up from germline, CDR1 is GTSNPN and CDR2 is SVGIG (reference sequence). V was trimmed by 4 bases and J by 13 bases, leaving 23 bases between them. The CDR3 is 14 amino acids. The CDR3 coding sequence is TGTGCCTGGAACCACGAACGCCGGCAGGGGAGTCAGTTCTTC. It translates to CAWNHERRQGSQFF.

This rearrangement joins TRBV5-4 to TRBJ2-5; 9 nucleotides agree with TRBD1. The CDR3 loop spans 14 amino acids. CDR1 is SGHNT, CDR2 YYREEE, per germline (reference sequence). J lost 5 bases, V lost 2 bases, and 4 bases had no gene match. In DNA form, the CDR3 reads TGTGCCAGCAGCTTACAGGGGGCAATGGAGACCCAGTACTTC. Translating it yields CASSLQGAMETQYF.

The V gene is TRBV30, the J gene TRBJ1-5; tentative D call: TRBD1 (5 bases). The CDR3 is 13 amino acids. Germline-derived CDR1 and CDR2 are GTSNPN and SVGIG (reference sequence). Trimming cost V 2 bases and J 8 bases, with 13 bases left between them. The CDR3 nucleotides are TGTGCCTGGAGTTCCAGGGAAGAGGAGCCCCAGCATTTT. The encoded protein is CAWSSREEEPQHF.

V usage is TRBV7-3 and J usage is TRBJ1-1; D is unresolved. Germline V CDR1 and CDR2: SGHTA, FQGTGA. The germline V and J ends were trimmed by 5 bases and 0 bases, with 7 bases remaining between them. The CDR3 consists of 13 residues. The CDR3 coding sequence is TGTGCCAGCAGCCCCTATCTGAACACTGAAGCTTTCTTT. Protein product: CASSPYLNTEAFF.

The chain links TRBV27 to TRBJ1-3; D call uncertain. The V gene lost 4 bases and the J gene lost 0 bases, with 25 bases spanning the gap. The germline V gene has CDR1 MNHEY and CDR2 SMNVEV (reference sequence). The length of the CDR3 is 20 residues. Written as DNA, the CDR3 is TGTGCCAGCAGTTCGGAACCCCCCAGGCCTTTGCCCCGCTCTGGAAACACCATATATTTT. Translated: CASSSEPPRPLPRSGNTIYF.

The chain combines TRBV5-4 with TRBJ1-3, with 7 bases aligning to TRBD1. CDR3 length equals 14 residues. V lost 4 bases to trimming and J lost 6 bases; unmatched junction nucleotides: 7. Germline lookup yields CDR1 SGHNT and CDR2 YYREEE (reference sequence). The CDR3 protein is CASSLRQGENTIYF. The CDR3 bases are TGTGCCAGCAGCCTGAGACAGGGAGAAAACACCATATATTTT.